This is a list of T cell receptor beta chains from one sample in a study of shared clonotypes between healthy human individuals. The assay was immunoSEQ multiplex PCR, and TCRdb's table has in-frame clones only and misses some. Among 190,000 or so clones listed, over 80% were seen once. Material: naive CD4+ T cells sorted from blood. The receptors shown here come from a woman in her thirties in good health. CDR3s include the opening cysteine and the closing phenylalanine or tryptophan. Fields, in order: D gene, clone size, V gene, J gene, CDR3 DNA, CDR3 protein. The D gene is left open where the match is weak. Clone size, where shown, is once, few, many, or a class for clones that have expanded.

D gene: TRBD2
clone size: .
V gene: TRBV5-4
J gene: TRBJ2-1
CDR3 DNA: TGTGCCAGCAGCCGCAGACTAGCGGGAGGTAGTAGGGATGAGCAGTTCTTC
CDR3 protein: CASSRRLAGGSRDEQFF

D gene: TRBD2
clone size: .
V gene: TRBV19
J gene: TRBJ2-7
CDR3 DNA: TGTGCCAGTGGACAGCCCTCCGGGACTAGCGGCTACGAGCAGTACTTC
CDR3 protein: CASGQPSGTSGYEQYF

D gene: .
clone size: .
V gene: TRBV28
J gene: TRBJ1-3
CDR3 DNA: TGTGCCAGCAGTTCCGGCGCCTCTCCCGTAAACACCATATATTTT
CDR3 protein: CASSSGASPVNTIYF

D gene: .
clone size: .
V gene: TRBV18
J gene: TRBJ2-7
CDR3 DNA: TGTGCCAGCTCACCACTGGACACTTCCTACGAGCAGTACTTC
CDR3 protein: CASSPLDTSYEQYF

D gene: .
clone size: .
V gene: TRBV10-2
J gene: TRBJ2-2
CDR3 DNA: TGCGCCAGCAGTGATCGAGCTTTAACCGGGGAGCTGTTTTTT
CDR3 protein: CASSDRALTGELFF

D gene: .
clone size: .
V gene: TRBV2
J gene: TRBJ1-2
CDR3 DNA: TGTGCCAGCAGAAGACCAGACAGGACCGCCTACACCTTC
CDR3 protein: CASRRPDRTAYTF

D gene: TRBD1
clone size: .
V gene: TRBV9
J gene: TRBJ2-5
CDR3 DNA: TGTGCCAGCAGCGTGGCAGGGGGCGGCACGAGTCAAGAGACCCAGTACTTC
CDR3 protein: CASSVAGGGTSQETQYF

D gene: TRBD1
clone size: .
V gene: TRBV18
J gene: TRBJ2-7
CDR3 DNA: TGTGCCAGCTCACCACCGGGACAGGGGGCGGGAGAGCAGTACTTC
CDR3 protein: CASSPPGQGAGEQYF

D gene: TRBD2
clone size: once
V gene: TRBV7-2
J gene: TRBJ2-5
CDR3 DNA: TGTGCCAGCAGCCTGGGGTTTCTGGGAGGGTTGGAGACCCAGTACTTC
CDR3 protein: CASSLGFLGGLETQYF

D gene: TRBD2
clone size: .
V gene: TRBV14
J gene: TRBJ2-5
CDR3 DNA: TGTGCCAGCAGCCAAGACCGCTGGGGGGGAGAGACCCAGTACTTC
CDR3 protein: CASSQDRWGGETQYF

D gene: .
clone size: .
V gene: TRBV5-1
J gene: TRBJ2-3
CDR3 DNA: TGCGCCAGCAGCTTGGGACAGTTAACAGATACGCAGTATTTT
CDR3 protein: CASSLGQLTDTQYF

D gene: .
clone size: .
V gene: TRBV5-4
J gene: TRBJ2-1
CDR3 DNA: TGTGCCAGCAGCTTGGGGGGTAGCACTCACAATGAGCAGTTCTTC
CDR3 protein: CASSLGGSTHNEQFF

D gene: TRBD1
clone size: .
V gene: TRBV4-1
J gene: TRBJ1-6
CDR3 DNA: TGCGCCAGCAGCCAAGGGGTCGACAGGGTTGATTCACCCCTCCACTTT
CDR3 protein: CASSQGVDRVDSPLHF

D gene: .
clone size: .
V gene: TRBV12-5
J gene: TRBJ2-6
CDR3 DNA: TGTGCTAGTGGTCAACACACTGCAGGACAAAGTCGGGCCAACGTCCTGACTTTC
CDR3 protein: CASGQHTAGQSRANVLTF

D gene: .
clone size: .
V gene: TRBV20-1
J gene: TRBJ2-5
CDR3 DNA: TGCAGTGTGCGCCCGGGAGAGACCCAGTACTTC
CDR3 protein: CSVRPGETQYF

D gene: .
clone size: .
V gene: TRBV7-7
J gene: TRBJ2-7
CDR3 DNA: TGTGCCAGCAGCCAGGGACACCAAAGTTACGAGCAGTACTTC
CDR3 protein: CASSQGHQSYEQYF

D gene: .
clone size: .
V gene: TRBV6-5
J gene: TRBJ1-4
CDR3 DNA: TGTGCCAGCACCCTGGAGAGGGTAGGGGAAAAACTGTTTTTT
CDR3 protein: CASTLERVGEKLFF

D gene: .
clone size: .
V gene: TRBV7-2
J gene: TRBJ1-4
CDR3 DNA: TGTGCCAGCAGCTTAGGCCCACCGACTGATGAAAAACTGTTTTTT
CDR3 protein: CASSLGPPTDEKLFF

D gene: .
clone size: .
V gene: TRBV4-1
J gene: TRBJ1-2
CDR3 DNA: TGCGCCAGCAGCCAAGGTCCAATCCATGGCTACACCTTC
CDR3 protein: CASSQGPIHGYTF

D gene: .
clone size: .
V gene: TRBV27
J gene: TRBJ2-6
CDR3 DNA: TGTGCCAGCAGTTTTGAGGGGCCAGGGGCCAACGTCCTGACTTTC
CDR3 protein: CASSFEGPGANVLTF

D gene: .
clone size: .
V gene: TRBV10-3
J gene: TRBJ1-1
CDR3 DNA: TGTGCCATCAGTGGGACAGCCTTAGCGAACACTGAAGCTTTCTTT
CDR3 protein: CAISGTALANTEAFF

D gene: .
clone size: .
V gene: TRBV7-2
J gene: TRBJ2-7
CDR3 DNA: TGTGCCAGCAGCGTAGGGAAACAGGGATTTGGCGAGCAGTACTTC
CDR3 protein: CASSVGKQGFGEQYF

D gene: TRBD1
clone size: .
V gene: TRBV19
J gene: TRBJ1-5
CDR3 DNA: TGTGCCAGTAGTTCAGGGGGTGGGGGTAATCAGCCCCAGCATTTT
CDR3 protein: CASSSGGGGNQPQHF

D gene: TRBD1
clone size: .
V gene: TRBV18
J gene: TRBJ2-7
CDR3 DNA: TGTGCCAGCTCACCAGGGACAGGACCTTTCTACGAGCAGTACTTC
CDR3 protein: CASSPGTGPFYEQYF

D gene: .
clone size: .
V gene: TRBV19
J gene: TRBJ1-5
CDR3 DNA: TGTGCCAGTAGTATGGGACAACTTAGCAATCAGCCCCAGCATTTT
CDR3 protein: CASSMGQLSNQPQHF

D gene: TRBD2
clone size: .
V gene: TRBV6-5
J gene: TRBJ2-1
CDR3 DNA: TGTGCCAGCAGTTACAGTGGACTAGCGGAGATAGGTGAGCAGTTCTTC
CDR3 protein: CASSYSGLAEIGEQFF

D gene: .
clone size: .
V gene: TRBV2
J gene: TRBJ2-7
CDR3 DNA: TGTGCCAGCAGTGTTTCCAGGGCCACAAACTACGAGCAGTACTTC
CDR3 protein: CASSVSRATNYEQYF

D gene: .
clone size: once
V gene: TRBV7-9
J gene: TRBJ2-2
CDR3 DNA: TGTGCCAGCAGCACCCGGACGGTGAACACCGGGGAGCTGTTTTTT
CDR3 protein: CASSTRTVNTGELFF

D gene: .
clone size: .
V gene: TRBV18
J gene: TRBJ2-7
CDR3 DNA: TGTGCCAGCTCCCTGGGACGGACCTACGAGCAGTACTTC
CDR3 protein: CASSLGRTYEQYF

D gene: TRBD1
clone size: few
V gene: TRBV19
J gene: TRBJ2-7
CDR3 DNA: TGTGCCAGTAGGGAGACAGGGGAGGAGCAGTACTTC
CDR3 protein: CASRETGEEQYF